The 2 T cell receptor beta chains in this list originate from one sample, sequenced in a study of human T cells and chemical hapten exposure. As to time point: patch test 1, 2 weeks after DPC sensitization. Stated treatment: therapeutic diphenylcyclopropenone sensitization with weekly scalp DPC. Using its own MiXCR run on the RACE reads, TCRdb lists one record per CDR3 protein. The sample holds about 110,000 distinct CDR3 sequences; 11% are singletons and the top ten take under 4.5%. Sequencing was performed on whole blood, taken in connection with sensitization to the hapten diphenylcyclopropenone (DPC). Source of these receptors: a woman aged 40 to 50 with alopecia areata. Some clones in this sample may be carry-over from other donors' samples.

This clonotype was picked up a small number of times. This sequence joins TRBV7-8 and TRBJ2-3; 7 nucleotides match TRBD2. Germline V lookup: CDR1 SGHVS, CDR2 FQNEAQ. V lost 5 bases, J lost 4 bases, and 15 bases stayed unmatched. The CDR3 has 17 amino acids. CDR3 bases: TGTGCCAGCAGCACCCGCCCGACTAGCACCGGGGCAGATACGCAGTATTTT. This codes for CASSTRPTSTGADTQYF.

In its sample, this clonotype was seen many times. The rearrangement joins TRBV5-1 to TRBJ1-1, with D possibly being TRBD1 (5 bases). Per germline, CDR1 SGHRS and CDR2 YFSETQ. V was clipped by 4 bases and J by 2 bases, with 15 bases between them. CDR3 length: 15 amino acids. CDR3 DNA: TGCGCCAGCAGCCAGGCACCGGGGCCAAACACTGAAGCTTTCTTT. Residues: CASSQAPGPNTEAFF.